A single sample is the source of the 10 T cell receptor beta chains below, sequenced in a study of beta chain features in type 1 diabetes. Expressed TCRB transcripts were sequenced because the entire RNA isolate underwent reverse transcription. Only in-frame clones appear in the TCRdb table, and some are missing; sequencing was by immunoSEQ multiplex PCR. The sample shows more than 300,000 clones, 7.5% to 9% of them seen only once. The sample was central memory CD4+ T cells from blood. The receptor set was obtained from a woman aged 18-30 years in good health.

To note about this clone: Other DNA sequences of this sample code for an identical CDR3. The chain couples TRBV18 to TRBJ2-3; no definite D call. The CDR3 extends over 14 amino acids. V was trimmed by 1 base and J by 2 bases, leaving 7 bases between them. CDR1 and CDR2 from the germline V gene are KGHSH and LQKENI. The CDR3 sequence is CASSPRQITDTQYF. The CDR3 coding sequence is TGTGCCAGCTCACCACGGCAGATCACAGATACGCAGTATTTT.

The CDR3 region has the DNA TGTGCCAGCAGTAAGGACCACAGCACAGATACGCAGTATTTT. This codes for CASSKDHSTDTQYF. V and J are TRBV11-2 and TRBJ2-3, with D uncertain. There are 14 residues in the CDR3. Trimming cost V 6 bases and J 0 bases, with 10 bases left between them. From germline, CDR1 is SGHAT and CDR2 FQNNGV.

This clone was counted only a few times. This rearrangement joins TRBV29-1 to TRBJ2-3, with D hard to call. The germline V gene has CDR1 SQVTM and CDR2 ANQGSEA. The V end lost 5 bases, the J end lost 4 bases, and 7 bases lay between the germline ends. The CDR3 contains 11 residues. The CDR3 DNA sequence: TGCAGCGTTCAACAGCCAGATACGCAGTATTTT. As protein: CSVQQPDTQYF.

This clone has just a few counts. CDR3 sequence (DNA): TGTGCCAGCAGCTTAGAGTCTGCAGCAACTAATGAAAAACTGTTTTTT. Protein product: CASSLESAATNEKLFF. The chain has TRBV7-9 and TRBJ1-4; D is unclear. Germline CDR1 and CDR2: SEHNR and FQNEAQ (reference sequence). The V end lost 1 base, the J end lost 0 bases, and 9 bases lay between the germline ends. The CDR3 is 16 residues long.

This clone came up a few times. The CDR3 DNA reads TGCAGCGTTGAGTTGGACAGGGGTCGCGAGCAGTACTTC. It specifies CSVELDRGREQYF. The V gene is TRBV29-1, the J gene TRBJ2-7; TRBD1 matches 9 bases. Germline assignment: CDR1 SQVTM and CDR2 ANQGSEA. Germline trimming cut 3 bases from V and 6 bases from J; bases unmatched to any gene: 6. The length of the CDR3 is 13 residues.

The CDR3 sequence: CASSPGLAGGASYNEQFF. DNA for the CDR3: TGTGCCAGCAGCCCGGGACTAGCGGGAGGTGCGTCCTACAATGAGCAGTTCTTC. The chain links TRBV11-2 to TRBJ2-1; 15 bases agree with TRBD2. Germline CDR1 is SGHAT and CDR2 is FQNNGV. CDR3 length: 18 amino acids. After removal of 5 bases from V and 1 base from J, the junction contained 6 bases not matched to a gene. Looking up the rest from reference TRBV11-2 and TRBJ2-1 gives the full variable domain: EAGVAQSPRYKIIEKRQSVAFWCNPISGHATLYWYQQILGQGPKLLIQFQNNGVVDDSQLPKDRFSAERLKGVDSTLKIQPAKLEDSAVYLCASSPGLAGGASYNEQFFGPGTRLTVL.

This clone showed up just a few times. The chain joins TRBV11-1 to TRBJ2-1, with D possibly called TRBD1 or TRBD2 (5 bases each). Per germline, CDR1 SGHAT and CDR2 FQDESV (reference sequence). Trimming removed 6 bases from V and 9 bases from J, with 15 bases in between. The CDR3 is 13 amino acids. In nucleotides, the CDR3 is TGTGCCAGCAGTAGAGCCCCGAGGGGTGAGCAGTTCTTC. This codes for CASSRAPRGEQFF.

The rearrangement uses TRBV19 and TRBJ2-4; a possible D gene is TRBD2 (6 bases). V lost 4 bases and J lost 2, with 24 bases in between. The CDR3 runs 19 residues. Germline loops: CDR1 LNHDA, CDR2 SQIVND (reference sequence). The CDR3 reads CASSTEQTSRRVSKNIQYF. The CDR3 nucleotides are TGTGCCAGTAGTACCGAACAGACTAGTCGGAGAGTTTCCAAAAACATTCAGTACTTC.

This clone was counted only a few times. The J gene is TRBJ2-3, the V gene TRBV4-3; 10 bases are shared with TRBD2. The germline gives CDR1 LGHNA, CDR2 YSLEER. J lost 5 bases, V lost 0 bases, and 2 bases had no gene match. The CDR3 is 15 amino acids. The CDR3 bases are TGCGCCAGCAGCCAAGAACTAGCGGGGCAAGATACGCAGTATTTT. This gives the protein CASSQELAGQDTQYF.

In this sample, this clone turned up many times. The rearrangement uses TRBV2 and TRBJ2-6; D uncertain. There are 15 residues in the CDR3. With 5 bases removed from V and 0 bases from J, the gap between germline ends came to 8 bases. Germline CDR1 reads SNHLY; CDR2 reads FYNNEI. CDR3 region: CASSPQSSGANVLTF. Written as DNA, the CDR3 is TGTGCCAGCAGTCCTCAGAGCTCTGGGGCCAACGTCCTGACTTTC.